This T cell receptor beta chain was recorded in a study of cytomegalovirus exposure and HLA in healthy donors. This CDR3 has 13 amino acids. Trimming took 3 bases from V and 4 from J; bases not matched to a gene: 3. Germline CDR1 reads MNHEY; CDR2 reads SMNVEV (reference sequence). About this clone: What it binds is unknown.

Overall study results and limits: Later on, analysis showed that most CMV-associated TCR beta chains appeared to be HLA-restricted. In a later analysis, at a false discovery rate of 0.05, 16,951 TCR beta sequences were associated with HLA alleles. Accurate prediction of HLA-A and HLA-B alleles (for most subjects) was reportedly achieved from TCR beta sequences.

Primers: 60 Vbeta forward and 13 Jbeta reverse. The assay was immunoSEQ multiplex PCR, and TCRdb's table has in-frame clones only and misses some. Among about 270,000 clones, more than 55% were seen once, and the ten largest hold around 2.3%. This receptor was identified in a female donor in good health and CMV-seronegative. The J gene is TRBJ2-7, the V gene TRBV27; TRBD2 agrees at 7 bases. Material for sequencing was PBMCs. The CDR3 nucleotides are TGTGCCAGCAGTTTGGAGGGAGGGTACGAGCAGTACTTC. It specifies CASSLEGGYEQYF.